This T cell receptor beta chain comes out of a study of T cells in Graves' hyperthyroidism and ophthalmopathy. Turning to the study itself: Blood from the periphery was taken at initial diagnosis, before any treatment.

Template material for amplifying TCR beta CDR3 regions consisted of RNA transcripts. With the HTBI primer set, the TCR CDR3 went through a first round of RT-PCR. MiXCR, run by TCRdb on the multiplex PCR reads, gives a single entry per CDR3 protein. Among roughly 560,000 distinct CDR3 sequences listed, about 14% were seen once. CDR3 length: 15 amino acids. Germline lookup yields CDR1 MNHEY and CDR2 SVGAGI. V trimming: 2 bases; J trimming: 5 bases; junction bases outside the gene matches: 8. The authors took PBMCs from 9.5 to 10 ml fresh peripheral blood. On this clonotype: Its target is not known.

General study results and limits: Most expanded thyroid clonotypes above 0.001 recurred in blood. Model output signaled ophthalmopathy a median roughly 6 months ahead of onset.

The sequenced sample was blood. The receptor comes from a middle-aged woman with Graves' ophthalmopathy. The rearrangement joins TRBV6-5 to TRBJ2-5; 7 bases match TRBD1. This chain's CDR3 is CASSYRPTGTETQYF. The DNA of the CDR3 is TGTGCCAGCAGTTACCGACCGACAGGGACCGAGACCCAGTACTTC.